These 2 T cell receptor beta chains were all obtained from the same sample, sequenced in a study of T cell responses to AZD1222 COVID-19 vaccine. Profiled with immunoSEQ multiplex PCR; TCRdb holds only in-frame clones, not every one. Of 100,000 to 150,000 clones listed, about 90% are singletons. Sequencing was performed on peripheral blood, taken on day 0 of AZD1222 vaccination. The source is an adult in good health.

The chain employs TRBV3-1 (or the pseudogene TRBV3-2) and TRBJ2-7; TRBD1 agrees at 9 bases. The V gene end was trimmed by 4 bases and the J gene end by 2 bases; junction bases not matched to a gene: 3. The CDR3 is 14 residues long. Germline V gene data show CDR1 as LGHDT and CDR2 as YNNKEL (reference sequence). The CDR3 bases are TGTGCCAGCAGCCTCAGGACAGGGGCCTACGAGCAGTACTTC. Translation gives CASSLRTGAYEQYF.

The J gene is TRBJ1-1, the V gene TRBV19; TRBD1 might be the D (5 bases). CDR1 is LNHDA, CDR2 SQIVND, per germline (reference sequence). The CDR3 covers 13 residues. V was trimmed by 5 bases and J by 1 base, leaving 8 bases between them. The CDR3 DNA is TGTGCCAGTAGTGGACAACCGAACACTGAAGCTTTCTTT. Translation: CASSGQPNTEAFF.